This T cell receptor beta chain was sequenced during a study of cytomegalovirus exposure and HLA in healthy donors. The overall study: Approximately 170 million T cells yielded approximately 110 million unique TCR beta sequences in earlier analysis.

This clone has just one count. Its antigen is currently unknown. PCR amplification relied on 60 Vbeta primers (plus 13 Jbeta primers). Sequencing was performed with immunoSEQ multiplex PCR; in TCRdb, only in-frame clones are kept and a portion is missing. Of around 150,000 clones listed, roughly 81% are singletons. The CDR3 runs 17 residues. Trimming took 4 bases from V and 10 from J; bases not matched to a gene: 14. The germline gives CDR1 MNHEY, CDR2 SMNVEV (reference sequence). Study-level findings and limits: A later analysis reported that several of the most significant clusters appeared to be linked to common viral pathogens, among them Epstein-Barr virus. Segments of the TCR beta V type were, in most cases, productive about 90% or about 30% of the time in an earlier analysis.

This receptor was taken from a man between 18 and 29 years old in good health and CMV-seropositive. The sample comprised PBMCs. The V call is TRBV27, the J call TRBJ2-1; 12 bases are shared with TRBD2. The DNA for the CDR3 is TGTGCCAGCAGTTCCCGAAGGAGACTAGCGGGGGAGGAAGAGCAGTTCTTC. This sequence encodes CASSSRRRLAGEEEQFF.